This T cell receptor beta chain derives from a study of CXCR3-negative and CXCR3-positive naive CD8 T cells. The germline CDR1 and CDR2 sequences are SQVTM and ANQGSEA. CDR3 size: 15 residues. Findings and caveats of the study: CXCR3-expressing naive cells carried TRB CDR3s more hydrophobic than those of CXCR3-negative naive cells.

Regarding this clonotype: Its antigen is currently unknown.

The study made its TRB cDNA libraries by 5' RACE, adding UMI labels. TCRdb reanalyzed the 5' RACE reads and collapses them to one entry per CDR3 protein, without DNA. The sample table sets out about 110,000 distinct CDR3 sequences. The specimen was naive CXCR3+ CD8+ T cells from blood. Regarding subset: CD45RO-CCR7+CD27+CD95- naive CD8+ T cells expressing CXCR3 (TNR3+). The sequence was obtained from a human donor in good health. Some clones in this sample may be carry-over from other donors' samples. The V gene is TRBV29-1, the J gene TRBJ2-7; TCRdb selects TRBD1, and the lack of DNA leaves this call unchecked. CDR3 loop: CSVGGIRDIAYEQYF.